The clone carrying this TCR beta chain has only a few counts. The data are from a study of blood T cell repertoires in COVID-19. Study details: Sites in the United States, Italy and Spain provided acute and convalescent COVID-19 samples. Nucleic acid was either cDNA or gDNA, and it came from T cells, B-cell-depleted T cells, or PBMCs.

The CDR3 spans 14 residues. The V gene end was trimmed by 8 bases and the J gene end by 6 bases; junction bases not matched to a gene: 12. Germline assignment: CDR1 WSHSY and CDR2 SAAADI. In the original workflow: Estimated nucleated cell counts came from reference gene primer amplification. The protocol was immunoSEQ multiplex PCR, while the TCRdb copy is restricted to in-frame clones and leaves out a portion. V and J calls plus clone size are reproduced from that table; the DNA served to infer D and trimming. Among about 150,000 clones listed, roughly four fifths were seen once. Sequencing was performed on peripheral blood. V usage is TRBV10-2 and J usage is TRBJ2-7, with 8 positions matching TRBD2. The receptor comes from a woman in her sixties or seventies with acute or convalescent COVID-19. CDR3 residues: CASSQSRGGLEQYF. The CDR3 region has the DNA TGCGCCAGCTCGCAGAGCCGGGGGGGCCTCGAGCAGTACTTC.